What follows are 14 T cell receptor beta chains derived from one specimen sequenced in a study of blood T cell repertoires in COVID-19. Repertoires were generated with immunoSEQ multiplex PCR, while TCRdb's copy carries only in-frame clones and drops some. The profile shows roughly 220,000 clones, 85% to 90% of them singletons. Source material: PBMCs or T cells enriched from blood (not recorded which). These receptor sequences come from a woman aged 50 to 60 with acute COVID-19.

This clone was seen a single time. This chain uses TRBV19 with TRBJ1-2, with D tentatively TRBD1 (5 bases). Trimming cost V 6 bases and J 4 bases, with 12 bases left between them. The CDR3 runs 13 residues. Germline assignment: CDR1 LNHDA and CDR2 SQIVND (reference sequence). The CDR3: CASSNTGFYGYTF. DNA of the CDR3: TGTGCCAGTAGCAATACAGGTTTCTATGGCTACACCTTC.

The J gene is TRBJ2-7, the V gene TRBV6-2 or TRBV6-3, with D possibly being TRBD1 (6 bases). This CDR3 spans 11 amino acids. The germline V gene has CDR1 MNHEY and CDR2 SVGEGT. Between the trimmed V and J ends, which lost 5 bases and 9 bases, there was a span of 11 bases. This chain's CDR3 is CASSDPGAQYF. The CDR3 coding sequence is TGTGCCAGCAGTGACCCAGGGGCGCAGTACTTC.

V gene TRBV19 combines with J gene TRBJ2-1, with D maybe TRBD1 (6 bases). The germline V gene encodes CDR1 LNHDA and CDR2 SQIVND (reference sequence). The V and J ends lost 8 bases and 11 bases respectively, with 16 bases between them. The CDR3 is 12 amino acids. As DNA, the CDR3 is TGTGCCAGTTCTCAGGGGCCTAATCAGCAGTTCTTC. Its protein is CASSQGPNQQFF.

The V gene is TRBV2, the J gene TRBJ2-1, with 10 bases that match TRBD1. Germline-derived CDR1 and CDR2 are SNHLY and FYNNEI. The trim removed 6 bases at V and 7 bases at J, leaving 6 bases unmatched. The CDR3 has 14 amino acids. DNA of the CDR3: TGTGCCAGCAGGGAGACAGGGGGCGAGAATGAGCAGTTCTTC. Its protein product is CASRETGGENEQFF.

The chain combines TRBV11-1 with TRBJ2-1; 10 bases align to TRBD2. This CDR3 spans 13 amino acids. Trimming cost V 5 bases and J 7 bases; bases outside gene matches: 2. Germline CDR1 reads SGHAT; CDR2 reads FQDESV (reference sequence). DNA of the CDR3: TGTGCCAGCAGCGGGACTAGCGAAAATGAGCAGTTCTTC. Amino acid sequence: CASSGTSENEQFF.

This clone was counted only a few times. V gene TRBV19 combines with J gene TRBJ1-2; tentatively, D is TRBD1 (6 bases). CDR3 length: 11 residues. Germline V gives CDR1 LNHDA, CDR2 SQIVND (reference sequence). CDR3 coding DNA: TGTGCTGCTGGGGGCGGCTATGGCTACACCTTC. Amino acids: CAAGGGYGYTF. The whole variable domain, filled in from reference TRBV19 and TRBJ1-2, reads DGGITQSPKYLFRKEGQNVTLSCEQNLNHDAMYWYRQDPGQGLRLIYYSQIVNDFQKGDIAEGYSVSREKKESFPLTVTSAQKNPTAFYLCAAGGGYGYTFGSGTRLTVV.

This chain connects TRBV7-7 to TRBJ1-3, with D possibly TRBD1 on 5 matching bases. Looked up from germline, CDR1 is SSHAT and CDR2 is FNYEAQ (reference sequence). V lost 1 base and J lost 0, with 7 bases in between. The CDR3 sequence is 15 residues long. CDR3 protein: CASSLDQGSGNTIYF. The CDR3, as DNA: TGTGCCAGCAGCTTAGACCAGGGCTCTGGAAACACCATATATTTT.

V usage is TRBV20-1 and J usage is TRBJ2-7; D might be TRBD1 (6 bases). Germline assignment: CDR1 DFQATT and CDR2 SNEGSKA (reference sequence). There are 11 residues in the CDR3. The V end lost 6 bases, the J end lost 7 bases, and 13 bases lay between the germline ends. CDR3 sequence (DNA): TGCAGTGCCCTCAACAGGGTTGAGCAGTACTTC. It codes for CSALNRVEQYF.

The rearrangement joins TRBV30 to TRBJ2-1; 9 positions agree with TRBD2. The CDR3 is 10 residues long. Germline assignment: CDR1 GTSNPN and CDR2 SVGIG (reference sequence). With 7 bases clipped from V and 9 bases from J, the junction kept 1 base outside the gene matches. CDR3 nucleotides: TGTGCCTTACTAGCGGGTGAGCAGTTCTTC. Amino acid sequence: CALLAGEQFF.

This chain joins TRBV18 and TRBJ2-2; 11 nucleotides align to TRBD2. The CDR3 has 19 residues. Germline lookup yields CDR1 KGHSH and CDR2 LQKENI. The V gene end was trimmed by 1 base and the J gene end by 4 bases; junction bases not matched to a gene: 11. The CDR3: CASSPRATSGSRGTGELFF. The CDR3 bases are TGTGCCAGCTCACCACGGGCTACTAGCGGGAGCCGGGGCACCGGGGAGCTGTTTTTT.

This rearrangement joins TRBV7-2 to TRBJ1-2; a weak D match, TRBD1 (6 bases). Germline CDR1 and CDR2: SGHTA and FQGNSA. V was shortened by 2 bases and J by 6 bases, with 10 bases between the two germline ends. The CDR3 is 13 amino acids. CDR3 protein: CASSLRSGDGYTF. The CDR3 nucleotides read TGTGCCAGCAGCTTACGCTCAGGGGATGGCTACACCTTC.

This sequence joins TRBV7-3 and TRBJ2-3; D may be TRBD1 (6 bases). CDR3 size: 15 residues. V gave up 2 bases and J gave up 1 base, with 10 bases separating them. CDR1 SGHTA and CDR2 FQGTGA come from the germline V gene. CDR3 sequence reads: CASSLATGRTDTQYF. In DNA, the CDR3 is TGTGCCAGCAGCTTAGCAACAGGGCGCACAGATACGCAGTATTTT.

V is TRBV5-5 and J is TRBJ2-7; TRBD2 aligns across 10 bases. CDR3 length: 16 residues. Looked up from germline, CDR1 is SGHKS and CDR2 is YYEKEE (reference sequence). The V and J ends lost 0 bases and 0 bases, in that order; junction bases with no gene match: 3. The DNA for the CDR3 is TGTGCCAGCAGCTTGGAAGCTAGCGGGAGCTCCTACGAGCAGTACTTC. It yields the protein CASSLEASGSSYEQYF.

The V call is TRBV4-2, the J call TRBJ2-5, with D uncertain. The germline V gene has CDR1 LGHNA and CDR2 YNFKEQ. CDR3 size: 14 residues. Deletions cut 0 bases from V and 4 bases from J, with 9 bases between. In nucleotides, the CDR3 is TGTGCCAGCAGCCAAGAGAGCTTTCGAGAGACCCAGTACTTC. Its protein product is CASSQESFRETQYF.